These T cell receptor beta chains were read from a single sample in a study of OX40 agonist ivuxolimab in advanced cancers. Assay used: immunoSEQ multiplex PCR; TCRdb lists only in-frame clones, some missing. In the table there are approximately 60,000 clones, approximately 83% of which are singletons. Sequencing used CD4+ or CD8+ T cells sorted from blood, obtained in a trial of the OX40 agonist ivuxolimab. These receptor sequences come from an adult with an advanced solid tumor such as melanoma, head and neck, liver or kidney cancer. The CDR3 runs from the conserved cysteine through the conserved F or W. The D gene is left open where the match is weak. The listing skips clone size in some rows; elsewhere it reads once, few, many or a size class.

V gene: TRBV5-4; J gene: TRBJ2-5; D gene: .; clone size: .; CDR3 protein: CASSLIPGSRYQETQYF; CDR3 DNA: TGTGCCAGCAGCTTGATACCAGGGAGTCGGTACCAAGAGACCCAGTACTTC
V gene: TRBV29-1; J gene: TRBJ1-4; D gene: .; clone size: .; CDR3 protein: CSVEGEGKTVF; CDR3 DNA: TGCAGCGTTGAAGGGGAAGGAAAAACTGTTTTT
V gene: TRBV27; J gene: TRBJ1-1; D gene: .; clone size: .; CDR3 protein: CASSLGGPLNTEAFF; CDR3 DNA: TGTGCCAGCAGTTTGGGTGGTCCTTTGAACACTGAAGCTTTCTTT
V gene: TRBV15; J gene: TRBJ2-2; D gene: TRBD1; clone size: .; CDR3 protein: CATSRDRDSTGELFF; CDR3 DNA: TGTGCCACCAGCAGAGATAGGGACAGCACCGGGGAGCTGTTTTTT
V gene: TRBV15; J gene: TRBJ1-4; D gene: .; clone size: .; CDR3 protein: CATSRPDSEKLFF; CDR3 DNA: TGTGCCACCAGCAGACCGGACAGTGAAAAACTGTTTTTT
V gene: TRBV6-4; J gene: TRBJ2-6; D gene: .; clone size: .; CDR3 protein: CASRESGANVLTF; CDR3 DNA: TGTGCCAGCAGAGAGTCTGGGGCCAACGTCCTGACTTTC
V gene: TRBV7-8; J gene: TRBJ2-3; D gene: TRBD2; clone size: .; CDR3 protein: CASSRRAVAGITDTQYF; CDR3 DNA: TGTGCCAGCAGCCGCCGAGCCGTAGCGGGAATCACAGATACGCAGTATTTT
V gene: TRBV7-2; J gene: TRBJ2-1; D gene: .; clone size: .; CDR3 protein: CASSSLQGLGNEQFF; CDR3 DNA: TGTGCCAGCAGCTCCCTGCAGGGGCTGGGCAATGAGCAGTTCTTC
V gene: TRBV6-4; J gene: TRBJ2-3; D gene: .; clone size: .; CDR3 protein: CASSALGVGTDTQYF; CDR3 DNA: TGTGCCAGCAGTGCTTTGGGGGTTGGCACAGATACGCAGTATTTT
V gene: TRBV27; J gene: TRBJ2-3; D gene: .; clone size: .; CDR3 protein: CASSPRWDTQYF; CDR3 DNA: TGTGCCAGCAGCCCCAGGTGGGATACGCAGTATTTT
V gene: TRBV7-9; J gene: TRBJ1-1; D gene: TRBD1; clone size: few; CDR3 protein: CASSQTQGSEAFF; CDR3 DNA: TGTGCCAGCAGCCAGACACAGGGGTCTGAAGCTTTCTTT
V gene: TRBV6-5; J gene: TRBJ2-3; D gene: TRBD2; clone size: .; CDR3 protein: CASRHLAGSTDTQYF; CDR3 DNA: TGTGCCAGCAGGCATCTAGCGGGTAGCACAGATACGCAGTATTTT
V gene: TRBV4-2; J gene: TRBJ2-7; D gene: .; clone size: .; CDR3 protein: CASSGTGGAEQYF; CDR3 DNA: TGTGCCAGCAGCGGGACTGGCGGGGCCGAGCAGTACTTC
V gene: TRBV6-1; J gene: TRBJ2-3; D gene: .; clone size: .; CDR3 protein: CASSEIYGSTDTQYF; CDR3 DNA: TGTGCCAGCAGTGAAATTTACGGGTCCACAGATACGCAGTATTTT
V gene: TRBV4-1; J gene: TRBJ1-3; D gene: TRBD1; clone size: .; CDR3 protein: CASSQTGTGNPDSGNTIYF; CDR3 DNA: TGCGCCAGCAGCCAGACTGGGACAGGTAACCCTGACTCTGGAAACACCATATATTTT
V gene: TRBV20-1; J gene: TRBJ1-2; D gene: .; clone size: .; CDR3 protein: CSAFTEGYTF; CDR3 DNA: TGCAGTGCTTTTACGGAGGGCTACACCTTC
V gene: TRBV6-1; J gene: TRBJ1-4; D gene: .; clone size: .; CDR3 protein: CASRRYIATNEKLFF; CDR3 DNA: TGTGCCAGCAGGAGGTACATTGCAACTAATGAAAAACTGTTTTTT
V gene: TRBV28; J gene: TRBJ2-1; D gene: .; clone size: few; CDR3 protein: CASRIPGRAYNEQFF; CDR3 DNA: TGTGCCAGCAGAATCCCTGGCCGGGCCTACAATGAGCAGTTCTTC
V gene: TRBV19; J gene: TRBJ1-6; D gene: .; clone size: .; CDR3 protein: CASSMMEFSPLHF; CDR3 DNA: TGTGCCAGTAGTATGATGGAATTTTCACCCCTCCACTTT